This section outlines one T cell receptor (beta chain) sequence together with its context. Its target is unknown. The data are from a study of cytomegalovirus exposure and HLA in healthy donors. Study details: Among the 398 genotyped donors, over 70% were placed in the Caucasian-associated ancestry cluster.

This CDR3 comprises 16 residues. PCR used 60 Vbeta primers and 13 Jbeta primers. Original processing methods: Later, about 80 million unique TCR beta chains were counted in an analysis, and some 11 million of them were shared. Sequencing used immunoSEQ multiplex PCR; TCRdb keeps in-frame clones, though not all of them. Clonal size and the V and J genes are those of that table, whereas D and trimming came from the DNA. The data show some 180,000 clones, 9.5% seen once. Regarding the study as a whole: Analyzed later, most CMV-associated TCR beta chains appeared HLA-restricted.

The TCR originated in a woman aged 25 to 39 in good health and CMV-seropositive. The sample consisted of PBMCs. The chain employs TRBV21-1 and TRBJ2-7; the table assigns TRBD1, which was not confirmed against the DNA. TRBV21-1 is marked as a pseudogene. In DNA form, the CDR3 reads TGTGCCAGCAGCAAAGAGGGACAGGGGGGCTTCTACGAGCAGTACTTC. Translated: CASSKEGQGGFYEQYF.